This section outlines one TCR beta chain sequence together with its context. These data are taken from a study of siplizumab effects on memory and regulatory T cells. The method was immunoSEQ multiplex PCR; TCRdb's version includes in-frame clones alone and lacks a portion of them. The table records about 100,000 clones, about 94% of them present only once. The CDR3 has 14 amino acids. The V end was cut by 2 bases, the J end by 7 bases, with 15 bases between. Looked up from germline, CDR1 is WNHNN and CDR2 is SYGVQD (reference sequence). The sample was non-Treg CD4+ T cells sorted from blood. This receptor was obtained from a human donor in good health. This chain connects TRBV10-1 to TRBJ2-7; D is perhaps TRBD2 (5 bases). The CDR3 region has the DNA TGCGCCAGCAGTGAGGCGGCGGGCGTCGGGGAGCAGTACTTC. Protein product: CASSEAAGVGEQYF.